Listed below are T cell receptor beta chains from one sample, sequenced in a study of cytomegalovirus exposure and HLA in healthy donors. Repertoires were generated with immunoSEQ multiplex PCR, while TCRdb's copy carries only in-frame clones and drops some. The sample has about 220,000 clones, around nine tenths seen once. Sequences were obtained from PBMCs. The source is a man younger than 30 in good health and CMV-seronegative. Both conserved end residues are part of each CDR3. Fields, in order: V gene, D gene, J gene, clone size, CDR3 DNA, CDR3 protein. A D gene is named only where the DNA matches it firmly. Clone size, where shown, is once, few, many, or a class for clones that have expanded.

V gene: TRBV5-1; D gene: .; J gene: TRBJ1-6; clone size: .; CDR3 DNA: TGCGCCAGCAGCTTGGGGGGGGGCGTAAGTTCACCCCTCCACTTT; CDR3 protein: CASSLGGGVSSPLHF
V gene: TRBV5-8; D gene: TRBD1; J gene: TRBJ1-3; clone size: .; CDR3 DNA: TGTGCCAGCAGCTTGGGCAGGGGGCTGTTTGGAAACACCATATATTTT; CDR3 protein: CASSLGRGLFGNTIYF
V gene: TRBV5-1; D gene: .; J gene: TRBJ1-6; clone size: once; CDR3 DNA: TGCGCCAGCAGCTTGAAATGGTGGGGGGGAGGTAATTCACCCCTCCACTTT; CDR3 protein: CASSLKWWGGGNSPLHF
V gene: TRBV7-2; D gene: TRBD1; J gene: TRBJ1-4; clone size: .; CDR3 DNA: TGTGCCAGCAGCCAGACAGGGCCTAATGAAAAACTGTTTTTT; CDR3 protein: CASSQTGPNEKLFF
V gene: TRBV2; D gene: TRBD2; J gene: TRBJ2-1; clone size: .; CDR3 DNA: TGTGCCAGCAATCTAGCGGGAAACAATGAGCAGTTCTTC; CDR3 protein: CASNLAGNNEQFF
V gene: TRBV7-2; D gene: .; J gene: TRBJ1-2; clone size: .; CDR3 DNA: TGTGCCAGCAGCTTATCCCGGGTCGGGAACTATGGCTACACCTTC; CDR3 protein: CASSLSRVGNYGYTF
V gene: TRBV27; D gene: TRBD1; J gene: TRBJ2-5; clone size: .; CDR3 DNA: TGTGCCAGCAGTCCCCAGGGACAGGGGGGGGTCCGGCAAGAGACCCAGTACTTC; CDR3 protein: CASSPQGQGGVRQETQYF
V gene: TRBV5-6; D gene: .; J gene: TRBJ1-1; clone size: once; CDR3 DNA: TGTGCCACCACCCTAATGCGGGGGACTGAAGCTTTCTTT; CDR3 protein: CATTLMRGTEAFF
V gene: TRBV29-1; D gene: TRBD2; J gene: TRBJ2-7; clone size: .; CDR3 DNA: TGCAGCGCCCAGATAAATAGCGGGAGGGCCTACGAGCAGTACTTC; CDR3 protein: CSAQINSGRAYEQYF
V gene: TRBV5-8; D gene: .; J gene: TRBJ1-2; clone size: .; CDR3 DNA: TGTGCCAGCAGCTTGCCCGGGGGGGTCTATGGCTACACCTTC; CDR3 protein: CASSLPGGVYGYTF
V gene: TRBV7-2; D gene: .; J gene: TRBJ1-6; clone size: once; CDR3 DNA: TGTGCCAGCAGCATTACCCCAACAGCAAATTCACCCCTCCACTTT; CDR3 protein: CASSITPTANSPLHF
V gene: TRBV7-2; D gene: .; J gene: TRBJ2-3; clone size: few; CDR3 DNA: TGTGCCAGCAGGCGGGCGGTGGGGGATACGCAGTATTTT; CDR3 protein: CASRRAVGDTQYF
V gene: TRBV13; D gene: .; J gene: TRBJ1-2; clone size: .; CDR3 DNA: TGTGCCAGCAGCCCTTCCTTCCTCCGGGAGGGCGGTGGCTACACCTTC; CDR3 protein: CASSPSFLREGGGYTF
V gene: TRBV19; D gene: TRBD2; J gene: TRBJ2-3; clone size: .; CDR3 DNA: TGTGCCAGTAGTATAGGAATAGCGGGAAGCACAGATACGCAGTATTTT; CDR3 protein: CASSIGIAGSTDTQYF
V gene: TRBV29-1; D gene: .; J gene: TRBJ1-1; clone size: .; CDR3 DNA: TGCAGCGTTGAACCCACCTATTCGGACACTGAAGCTTTCTTT; CDR3 protein: CSVEPTYSDTEAFF
V gene: TRBV2; D gene: .; J gene: TRBJ2-6; clone size: few; CDR3 DNA: TGTGCCAGCAGTGAACGCGGTCGGTGGGGGACTGACTCTGGGGCCAACGTCCTGACTTTC; CDR3 protein: CASSERGRWGTDSGANVLTF
V gene: TRBV19; D gene: TRBD2; J gene: TRBJ2-1; clone size: once; CDR3 DNA: TGTGCCAGTAGTTCCCAGCGGGAGGGGCGCCACAATGAGCAGTTCTTC; CDR3 protein: CASSSQREGRHNEQFF
V gene: TRBV9; D gene: .; J gene: TRBJ2-5; clone size: once; CDR3 DNA: TGTGCCAGCACCTTGGGCCTGAGCGGGGAGACCCAGTACTTC; CDR3 protein: CASTLGLSGETQYF
V gene: TRBV6-1; D gene: .; J gene: TRBJ1-2; clone size: .; CDR3 DNA: TGTGCCAGCAGTGAAGTTAGGGGCGGGGGTCTATCTGGCTACACCTTC; CDR3 protein: CASSEVRGGGLSGYTF
V gene: TRBV5-4; D gene: TRBD1; J gene: TRBJ2-2; clone size: .; CDR3 DNA: TGTGCCAGCAGCTTGGCAAGACAGGGCCCCGGGGAGCTGTTTTTT; CDR3 protein: CASSLARQGPGELFF
V gene: TRBV7-9; D gene: TRBD1; J gene: TRBJ1-1; clone size: once; CDR3 DNA: TGTGCCAGCAGCTCCCGCCAGAGGGGGCTTACTGAAGCTTTCTTT; CDR3 protein: CASSSRQRGLTEAFF
V gene: TRBV19; D gene: .; J gene: TRBJ1-4; clone size: .; CDR3 DNA: TGTGCCAGTAGTTGGACAGCAACTAATGAAAAACTGTTTTTT; CDR3 protein: CASSWTATNEKLFF
V gene: TRBV7-9; D gene: .; J gene: TRBJ1-4; clone size: .; CDR3 DNA: TGTGCCAGCAGCTTACCCGATGGGGGGAGTGAAAAACTGTTTTTT; CDR3 protein: CASSLPDGGSEKLFF
V gene: TRBV7-9; D gene: TRBD2; J gene: TRBJ2-5; clone size: .; CDR3 DNA: TGTGCCAGCGGTACGGGGGGTCCTCAAGAGACCCAGTACTTC; CDR3 protein: CASGTGGPQETQYF
V gene: TRBV6-5; D gene: .; J gene: TRBJ1-1; clone size: .; CDR3 DNA: TGTGCCAGCAGCACAAACAGGGTAGAAGCTTTCTTT; CDR3 protein: CASSTNRVEAFF
V gene: TRBV7-8; D gene: TRBD2; J gene: TRBJ2-2; clone size: .; CDR3 DNA: TGTGCCAGCAGCCAAGGACTAGCGAGGGGCGGCGGGGAGCTGTTTTTT; CDR3 protein: CASSQGLARGGGELFF
V gene: TRBV13; D gene: .; J gene: TRBJ1-3; clone size: .; CDR3 DNA: TGTGCCAGCAGCTTAGACAGCTCGGGATCCTTCGGCAACACCATATATTTT; CDR3 protein: CASSLDSSGSFGNTIYF
V gene: TRBV7-2; D gene: TRBD2; J gene: TRBJ2-7; clone size: .; CDR3 DNA: TGTGCCAGCAGCCGCCAGGCGGGGGGGCTTGGCGAGCAGTACTTC; CDR3 protein: CASSRQAGGLGEQYF
V gene: TRBV9; D gene: TRBD1; J gene: TRBJ2-1; clone size: .; CDR3 DNA: TGTGCCAGCGGGGGACAGGAGTTTAGTGGTGAGCAGTTCTTC; CDR3 protein: CASGGQEFSGEQFF
V gene: TRBV30; D gene: TRBD1; J gene: TRBJ1-2; clone size: .; CDR3 DNA: TGTGCCTGGATCCCGGACAGGGTTAACTATGGCTACACCTTC; CDR3 protein: CAWIPDRVNYGYTF
V gene: TRBV6-5; D gene: .; J gene: TRBJ1-1; clone size: once; CDR3 DNA: TGTGCCAGCAGTACCCAGGGTAACACTGAAGCTTTCTTT; CDR3 protein: CASSTQGNTEAFF
V gene: TRBV19; D gene: .; J gene: TRBJ2-1; clone size: once; CDR3 DNA: TGTGCCAGTAGTATAGGGCGGGGAGGTAATGAGCAGTTCTTC; CDR3 protein: CASSIGRGGNEQFF
V gene: TRBV10-3; D gene: TRBD2; J gene: TRBJ2-1; clone size: .; CDR3 DNA: TGTGCCATCAGTGACGGACTAGCCAGCAATGAGCAGTTCTTC; CDR3 protein: CAISDGLASNEQFF
V gene: TRBV27; D gene: TRBD2; J gene: TRBJ2-5; clone size: .; CDR3 DNA: TGTGCCAGCAGTTTAGGACCCCGCGGGAGACTCGAACAAGAGACCCAGTACTTC; CDR3 protein: CASSLGPRGRLEQETQYF
V gene: TRBV18; D gene: TRBD1; J gene: TRBJ1-3; clone size: .; CDR3 DNA: TGTGCCAGCTCATCCAGCGGGACAGGTGGAAACACCATATATTTT; CDR3 protein: CASSSSGTGGNTIYF
V gene: TRBV28; D gene: TRBD1; J gene: TRBJ1-3; clone size: .; CDR3 DNA: TGTGCCAGCAGCCATGACAGGGGATCTGGAAACACCATATATTTT; CDR3 protein: CASSHDRGSGNTIYF
V gene: TRBV7-2; D gene: .; J gene: TRBJ2-5; clone size: .; CDR3 DNA: TGTGCCAGCAGCCTAGGCCGGGACACTCAAGAGACCCAGTACTTC; CDR3 protein: CASSLGRDTQETQYF
V gene: TRBV10-3; D gene: TRBD2; J gene: TRBJ2-2; clone size: few; CDR3 DNA: TGTGCCATCTCGCCGGGAGGTCCGAACACCGGGGAGCTGTTTTTT; CDR3 protein: CAISPGGPNTGELFF
V gene: TRBV28; D gene: .; J gene: TRBJ1-6; clone size: .; CDR3 DNA: TGTGCCAGCGGACGGGGGAATAATTCACCCCTCCACTTT; CDR3 protein: CASGRGNNSPLHF
V gene: TRBV5-8; D gene: .; J gene: TRBJ1-4; clone size: .; CDR3 DNA: TGTGCCAGCAGAGCCCAGGATTATGAAAAACTGTTTTTT; CDR3 protein: CASRAQDYEKLFF
V gene: TRBV28; D gene: .; J gene: TRBJ1-6; clone size: .; CDR3 DNA: TGTGCCAGCATGCCCGAGGTGGGTGGGCCCCTCCACTTT; CDR3 protein: CASMPEVGGPLHF
V gene: TRBV5-4; D gene: .; J gene: TRBJ1-4; clone size: .; CDR3 DNA: TGTGCCACGTTTTCCTACGGGGCTAATGAAAAACTGTTTTTT; CDR3 protein: CATFSYGANEKLFF
V gene: TRBV5-4; D gene: TRBD1; J gene: TRBJ1-2; clone size: .; CDR3 DNA: TGTGCCAGCAGCTTGGATCAGGGACAGGGTAGAGGCTACACCTTC; CDR3 protein: CASSLDQGQGRGYTF
V gene: TRBV27; D gene: .; J gene: TRBJ2-3; clone size: .; CDR3 DNA: TGTGCCAGCAGTTCCTCGGAGATCGGCACAGATACGCAGTATTTT; CDR3 protein: CASSSSEIGTDTQYF
V gene: TRBV7-9; D gene: TRBD1; J gene: TRBJ1-5; clone size: few; CDR3 DNA: TGTGCCAGCAGCTCCCAGACAGGGACTAGCAATCAGCCCCAGCATTTT; CDR3 protein: CASSSQTGTSNQPQHF
V gene: TRBV19; D gene: .; J gene: TRBJ2-1; clone size: .; CDR3 DNA: TGTGCCAGTACCACGGAGAGCTCCTACAATGAGCAGTTCTTC; CDR3 protein: CASTTESSYNEQFF
V gene: TRBV5-6; D gene: .; J gene: TRBJ1-2; clone size: few; CDR3 DNA: TGTGCCAGCAGCTTGGGAGGGCGCGGCTACACCTTC; CDR3 protein: CASSLGGRGYTF
V gene: TRBV5-6; D gene: TRBD2; J gene: TRBJ2-7; clone size: .; CDR3 DNA: TGTGCCAGCAGCTTTGAGGCCGGGACTAGCGGGAGTTACGAGCAGTACTTC; CDR3 protein: CASSFEAGTSGSYEQYF
V gene: TRBV9; D gene: .; J gene: TRBJ2-3; clone size: .; CDR3 DNA: TGTGCCAGCAGCGTAGGGGGAGTGAATACAGATACGCAGTATTTT; CDR3 protein: CASSVGGVNTDTQYF
V gene: TRBV5-1; D gene: TRBD1; J gene: TRBJ2-3; clone size: .; CDR3 DNA: TGCGCCAGCAGGTGGGAAGGACAGGTGACCACAGATACGCAGTATTTT; CDR3 protein: CASRWEGQVTTDTQYF
V gene: TRBV7-2; D gene: .; J gene: TRBJ2-1; clone size: .; CDR3 DNA: TGTGCCAGCAGCTTAGCAGAGGAGCAGTTCTTC; CDR3 protein: CASSLAEEQFF
V gene: TRBV18; D gene: .; J gene: TRBJ1-3; clone size: .; CDR3 DNA: TGTGCCAGCTCACCACAGGAGGTCCCGAACACCATATATTTT; CDR3 protein: CASSPQEVPNTIYF
V gene: TRBV29-1; D gene: TRBD1; J gene: TRBJ2-7; clone size: once; CDR3 DNA: TGCAGCGTCCCCTGGACAGGGAAGCTGCCATCGGGGGCCTACGAGCAGTACTTC; CDR3 protein: CSVPWTGKLPSGAYEQYF
V gene: TRBV6-1; D gene: .; J gene: TRBJ1-6; clone size: .; CDR3 DNA: TGTGCCAGCAGTGATTTGCCGAGCTCCTATAATTCACCCCTCCACTTT; CDR3 protein: CASSDLPSSYNSPLHF
V gene: TRBV5-4; D gene: TRBD1; J gene: TRBJ1-2; clone size: .; CDR3 DNA: TGTGCCAGCAGCCCGTCGGGACAGGGGGCGTATGGCTACACCTTC; CDR3 protein: CASSPSGQGAYGYTF
V gene: TRBV7-3; D gene: TRBD2; J gene: TRBJ2-1; clone size: .; CDR3 DNA: TGTGCCAGCAGCTTAAATCTTCGTGGCGGGAGCCAAGGGGAGCAGTTCTTC; CDR3 protein: CASSLNLRGGSQGEQFF